The rows below give T cell receptor beta chains drawn from one sample of a study of blood T cell repertoires in COVID-19. Using immunoSEQ multiplex PCR, the repertoire was profiled, and TCRdb retains in-frame clones only, with some absent. The table shows some 110,000 clones, with approximately 83% occurring only once. The specimen was peripheral blood. Receptor source: a woman in her sixties or seventies with acute or convalescent COVID-19. Both conserved end residues are part of each CDR3. Each record gives: J gene, D gene, V gene, clone size, CDR3 protein, CDR3 DNA. The D gene is left open where the match is weak. Clone size, where shown, is once, few, many, or a class for clones that have expanded.

J gene: TRBJ1-5; D gene: NA; V gene: TRBV7-9; clone size: NA; CDR3 protein: CASSGGGEPQHF; CDR3 DNA: TGTGCCAGCAGTGGGGGGGGAGAGCCCCAGCATTTT
J gene: TRBJ1-5; D gene: TRBD1; V gene: TRBV19; clone size: NA; CDR3 protein: CASSDRESQPQHF; CDR3 DNA: TGTGCCAGTAGTGACAGGGAAAGTCAGCCCCAGCATTTT
J gene: TRBJ2-2; D gene: TRBD1; V gene: TRBV19; clone size: few; CDR3 protein: CASRIGQGAIGELFF; CDR3 DNA: TGTGCCAGTAGGATAGGACAGGGGGCTATCGGGGAGCTGTTTTTT
J gene: TRBJ2-1; D gene: TRBD2; V gene: TRBV3-1/TRBV3-2; clone size: few; CDR3 protein: CASSQGTSGRGSYNEQFF; CDR3 DNA: TGTGCCAGCAGCCAAGGGACTAGCGGGAGGGGCTCCTACAATGAGCAGTTCTTC
J gene: TRBJ2-7; D gene: TRBD1; V gene: TRBV10-3; clone size: NA; CDR3 protein: CAISGTGETYEQYF; CDR3 DNA: TGTGCCATCAGTGGGACAGGGGAGACCTACGAGCAGTACTTC
J gene: TRBJ1-6; D gene: NA; V gene: TRBV28; clone size: NA; CDR3 protein: CASSLERVSPLHF; CDR3 DNA: TGTGCCAGCAGTTTGGAGAGGGTCTCACCCCTCCACTTT
J gene: TRBJ1-4; D gene: NA; V gene: TRBV21-1; clone size: NA; CDR3 protein: CASSNSKTGDLSKTEKLFF; CDR3 DNA: TGTGCCAGCAGCAACAGCAAAACAGGGGATTTAAGTAAGACTGAAAAACTGTTTTTT
J gene: TRBJ2-1; D gene: TRBD2; V gene: TRBV18; clone size: NA; CDR3 protein: CASSPGLAGAYNEQFF; CDR3 DNA: TGTGCCAGCTCACCTGGACTAGCGGGTGCTTACAATGAGCAGTTCTTC
J gene: TRBJ1-6; D gene: NA; V gene: TRBV19; clone size: NA; CDR3 protein: CASSETGNSPLHF; CDR3 DNA: TGTGCCAGTAGTGAGACCGGGAATTCACCCCTCCACTTT
J gene: TRBJ2-1; D gene: TRBD1; V gene: TRBV5-6; clone size: NA; CDR3 protein: CASSTWTGAFNEQFF; CDR3 DNA: TGTGCCAGCAGTACGTGGACAGGGGCATTCAATGAGCAGTTCTTC
J gene: TRBJ2-2; D gene: NA; V gene: TRBV14; clone size: NA; CDR3 protein: CASSQAASGELFF; CDR3 DNA: TGTGCCAGCAGCCAAGCCGCGTCTGGGGAGCTGTTTTTT
J gene: TRBJ2-3; D gene: NA; V gene: TRBV5-8; clone size: once; CDR3 protein: CASSLEGGGADTQYF; CDR3 DNA: TGTGCCAGCAGCTTGGAGGGGGGGGGCGCAGATACGCAGTATTTT
J gene: TRBJ2-6; D gene: TRBD1; V gene: TRBV16; clone size: NA; CDR3 protein: CASSPRQGASGANVLTF; CDR3 DNA: TGTGCCAGCAGCCCTCGACAGGGAGCCTCTGGGGCCAACGTCCTGACTTTC
J gene: TRBJ2-1; D gene: TRBD2; V gene: TRBV2; clone size: NA; CDR3 protein: CASIRLTSVPSNEQFF; CDR3 DNA: TGTGCCAGCATCCGCCTGACTAGCGTCCCTTCCAATGAGCAGTTCTTC
J gene: TRBJ1-2; D gene: TRBD1; V gene: TRBV19; clone size: NA; CDR3 protein: CASTEGQIYGYTF; CDR3 DNA: TGTGCCAGTACCGAGGGACAGATCTATGGCTACACCTTC
J gene: TRBJ1-1; D gene: NA; V gene: TRBV2; clone size: NA; CDR3 protein: CASSEAPGRDTEAFF; CDR3 DNA: TGTGCCAGCAGTGAAGCCCCGGGGAGGGACACTGAAGCTTTCTTT
J gene: TRBJ2-7; D gene: TRBD2; V gene: TRBV19; clone size: NA; CDR3 protein: CASSLGTTSSYEQYF; CDR3 DNA: TGTGCCAGTAGCCTCGGGACTACTAGCTCCTACGAGCAGTACTTC
J gene: TRBJ1-1; D gene: NA; V gene: TRBV19; clone size: once; CDR3 protein: CASSITENTEAFF; CDR3 DNA: TGTGCCAGTAGTATTACAGAGAACACTGAAGCTTTCTTT
J gene: TRBJ1-1; D gene: NA; V gene: TRBV5-1; clone size: NA; CDR3 protein: CASTLTGTNTEAFF; CDR3 DNA: TGCGCCAGCACTCTGACAGGAACGAACACTGAAGCTTTCTTT
J gene: TRBJ2-2; D gene: TRBD2; V gene: TRBV5-4; clone size: NA; CDR3 protein: CAYSKGGSGTGELFF; CDR3 DNA: TGTGCGTATTCGAAGGGAGGGTCAGGCACCGGGGAGCTGTTTTTT
J gene: TRBJ2-1; D gene: NA; V gene: TRBV15; clone size: NA; CDR3 protein: CATSRAGVAGEQFF; CDR3 DNA: TGTGCCACCAGCAGAGCGGGGGTTGCCGGTGAGCAGTTCTTC
J gene: TRBJ2-3; D gene: NA; V gene: TRBV7-8; clone size: NA; CDR3 protein: CASSLALDTQYF; CDR3 DNA: TGTGCCAGCAGCTTAGCTCTAGATACGCAGTATTTT
J gene: TRBJ2-3; D gene: TRBD2; V gene: TRBV19; clone size: NA; CDR3 protein: CASSKPVGSGGHTQYF; CDR3 DNA: TGTGCCAGTAGTAAACCGGTAGGGAGCGGGGGCCATACGCAGTATTTT
J gene: TRBJ1-6; D gene: TRBD1; V gene: TRBV7-2; clone size: once; CDR3 protein: CASSTAGGTPLHF; CDR3 DNA: TGTGCCAGCAGCACTGCAGGGGGCACACCCCTCCACTTT
J gene: TRBJ2-2; D gene: TRBD1; V gene: TRBV4-1; clone size: NA; CDR3 protein: CASSQNTGGNTGELFF; CDR3 DNA: TGCGCCAGCAGCCAGAATACAGGGGGAAACACCGGGGAGCTGTTTTTT
J gene: TRBJ1-5; D gene: NA; V gene: TRBV6-5; clone size: few; CDR3 protein: CASSSREGNQPQHF; CDR3 DNA: TGTGCCAGCAGTTCCAGGGAGGGCAATCAGCCCCAGCATTTT
J gene: TRBJ1-2; D gene: NA; V gene: TRBV5-8; clone size: NA; CDR3 protein: CASSLGGGYTF; CDR3 DNA: TGTGCCAGCAGCTTGGGAGGAGGCTACACCTTC
J gene: TRBJ1-2; D gene: NA; V gene: TRBV11-2; clone size: once; CDR3 protein: CASSSRAQGNYGYTF; CDR3 DNA: TGTGCCAGCAGCTCCCGCGCGCAGGGCAACTATGGCTACACCTTC
J gene: TRBJ2-3; D gene: TRBD1; V gene: TRBV29-1; clone size: NA; CDR3 protein: CSVGDRLSTDTQYF; CDR3 DNA: TGCAGCGTCGGGGACAGGTTGAGCACAGATACGCAGTATTTT
J gene: TRBJ2-3; D gene: TRBD2; V gene: TRBV18; clone size: NA; CDR3 protein: CASSPVGGLGTDTQYF; CDR3 DNA: TGTGCCAGCTCACCAGTCGGGGGACTAGGCACAGATACGCAGTATTTT
J gene: TRBJ2-5; D gene: TRBD2; V gene: TRBV5-4; clone size: NA; CDR3 protein: CASSQGTSGTGETQYF; CDR3 DNA: TGTGCCAGCAGCCAGGGGACTAGCGGGACCGGGGAGACCCAGTACTTC